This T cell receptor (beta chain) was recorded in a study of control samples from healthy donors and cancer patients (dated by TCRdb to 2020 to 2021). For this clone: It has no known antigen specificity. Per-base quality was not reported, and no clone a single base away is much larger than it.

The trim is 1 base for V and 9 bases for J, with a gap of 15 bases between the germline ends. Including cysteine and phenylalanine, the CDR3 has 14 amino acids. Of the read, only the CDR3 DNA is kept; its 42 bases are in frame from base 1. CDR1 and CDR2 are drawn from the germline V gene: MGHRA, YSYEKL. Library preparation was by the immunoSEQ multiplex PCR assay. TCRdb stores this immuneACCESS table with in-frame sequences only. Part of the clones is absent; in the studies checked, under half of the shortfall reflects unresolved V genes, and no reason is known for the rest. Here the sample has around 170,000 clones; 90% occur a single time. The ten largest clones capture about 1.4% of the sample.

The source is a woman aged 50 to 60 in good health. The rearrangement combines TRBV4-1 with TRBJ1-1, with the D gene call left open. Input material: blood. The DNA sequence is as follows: TGCGCCAGCAGCCAAGTAGTTGCAGGTAGTAAAGCTTTCTTT. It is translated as CASSQVVAGSKAFF.